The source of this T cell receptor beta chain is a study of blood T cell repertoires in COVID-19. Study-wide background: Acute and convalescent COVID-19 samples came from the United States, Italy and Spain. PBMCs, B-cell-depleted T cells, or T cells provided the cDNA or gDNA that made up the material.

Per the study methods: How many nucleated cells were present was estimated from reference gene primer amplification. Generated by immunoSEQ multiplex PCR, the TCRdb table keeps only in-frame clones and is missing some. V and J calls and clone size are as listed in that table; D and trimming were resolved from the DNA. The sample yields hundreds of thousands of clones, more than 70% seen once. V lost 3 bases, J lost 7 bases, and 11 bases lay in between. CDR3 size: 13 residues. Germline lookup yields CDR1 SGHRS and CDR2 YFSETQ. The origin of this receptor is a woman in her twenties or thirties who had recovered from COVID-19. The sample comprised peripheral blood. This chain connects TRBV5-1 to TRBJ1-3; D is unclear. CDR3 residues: CASSSGSGNTIYF. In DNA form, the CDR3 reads TGCGCCAGCAGCTCGGGGTCGGGGAACACCATATATTTT.